This entry lists 8 T cell receptor beta chains sequenced from one sample in a study of cytomegalovirus exposure and HLA in healthy donors. The PCR was carried out with 60 Vbeta primers and 13 Jbeta primers. Profiled with immunoSEQ multiplex PCR; TCRdb holds only in-frame clones, not every one. Of about 99,000 clones in the sample, approximately 80% are singletons; the top ten hold roughly 1.8%. What was sequenced was PBMCs. These receptors originate from a woman aged 40-49 years in good health and CMV-seronegative.

This clone showed up just once. The V and J genes are TRBV6-5 and TRBJ2-3; D unclear. Germline-derived CDR1 and CDR2 are MNHEY and SVGAGI. CDR3 length: 14 amino acids. The V end lost 2 bases, the J end lost 7 bases, and 13 bases lay between the germline ends. The CDR3 DNA reads as TGTGCCAGCAGTTACGAGGCCGCAGCTCATACGCAGTATTTT. Translation gives CASSYEAAAHTQYF.

This clone was seen a single time. The sample carries other DNA sequences with the same CDR3. The chain carries TRBV7-2 and TRBJ2-7; 7 bases agree with TRBD1. Germline V gives CDR1 SGHTA, CDR2 FQGNSA. The CDR3 totals 15 residues. The V segment lost 6 bases and the J segment 2 bases; nucleotides outside the gene matches: 10. CDR3 sequence reads: CASSLRTGQTYEQYF. CDR3 nucleotides: TGTGCCAGCAGTCTACGGACGGGACAGACCTACGAGCAGTACTTC.

J is TRBJ1-2 and V is TRBV7-9; unclear D gene. Germline V gives CDR1 SEHNR, CDR2 FQNEAQ (reference sequence). The V end was cut by 1 base, the J end by 4 bases, with 7 bases between. The CDR3 totals 13 residues. The CDR3 DNA reads TGTGCCAGCAGCTTAGATGGAGTCTATGGCTACACCTTC. Translation: CASSLDGVYGYTF.

The J gene is TRBJ1-4, the V gene TRBV5-6, with 8 bases identical to TRBD1. Unmatched junction bases numbered 12, after V lost 6 bases and J lost 8 bases. CDR1 SGHDT and CDR2 YYEEEE come from the germline V gene. The CDR3 contains 15 residues. The CDR3 region has the DNA TGTGCCAGCAACGACCTGGGACAGGCGGACGAAAAACTGTTTTTT. Its translation: CASNDLGQADEKLFF.

The chain joins TRBV13 to TRBJ2-5, with D possibly matching TRBD1 (8 bases). Germline CDR1 is PRHDT and CDR2 is FYEKMQ (reference sequence). V was shortened by 0 bases and J by 11 bases, with 16 bases between the two germline ends. The CDR3 length is 14 residues. In DNA, the CDR3 is TGTGCCAGCAGCTTAGGGCAGGGGGCGGGGGAGCAGTACTTC. This gives the protein CASSLGQGAGEQYF.

The chain joins TRBV19 to TRBJ2-6; D may be TRBD2 (6 bases). V lost 5 bases and J 0 bases, leaving 17 bases between the germline ends. Germline V gene data show CDR1 as LNHDA and CDR2 as SQIVND (reference sequence). The length of the CDR3 is 18 residues. This CDR3 reads CASSVEGHTVSGANVLTF. The CDR3 DNA follows: TGTGCCAGTAGTGTGGAGGGTCACACAGTCTCTGGGGCCAACGTCCTGACTTTC.

This clone came up a few times. The CDR3 bases are TGCGCCAGCAGCCAAGGAACAGTACAGAATCAGCCCCAGCATTTT. This translates into CASSQGTVQNQPQHF. The chain is built from TRBV4-1 and TRBJ1-5, with no clear D. The germline gives CDR1 MGHRA, CDR2 YSYEKL. V was trimmed by 1 base and J by 4 bases, leaving 11 bases between them. The length of the CDR3 is 15 residues.

This sequence joins TRBV9 and TRBJ1-2; 9 positions match TRBD1. The CDR3 contains 13 residues. V was pared by 3 bases and J by 8 bases, with 5 bases of the junction left unmatched. CDR1 and CDR2 from the germline V gene are SGDLS and YYNGEE. The CDR3 loop reads CASSAQGAHGYTF. Written as DNA, the CDR3 is TGTGCCAGCAGCGCACAGGGGGCGCACGGCTACACCTTC.